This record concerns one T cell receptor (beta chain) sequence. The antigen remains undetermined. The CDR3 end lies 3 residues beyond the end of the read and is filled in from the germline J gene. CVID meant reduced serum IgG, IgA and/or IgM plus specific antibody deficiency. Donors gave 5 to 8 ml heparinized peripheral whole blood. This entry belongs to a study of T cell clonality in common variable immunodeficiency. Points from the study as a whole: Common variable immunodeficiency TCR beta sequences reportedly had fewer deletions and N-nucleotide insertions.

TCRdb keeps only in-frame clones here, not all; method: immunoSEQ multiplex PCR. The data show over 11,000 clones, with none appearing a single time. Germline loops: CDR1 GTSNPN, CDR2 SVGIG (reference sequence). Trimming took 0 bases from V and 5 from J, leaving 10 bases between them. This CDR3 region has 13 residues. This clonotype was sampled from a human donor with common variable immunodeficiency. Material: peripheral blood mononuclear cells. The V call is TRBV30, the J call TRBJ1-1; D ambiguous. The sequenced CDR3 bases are TGTGCCTGGAGTGTGAAGGGCAGAACTGAA. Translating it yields CAWSVKGRTE. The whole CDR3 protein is CAWSVKGRTEAFF.